These 30 T cell receptor beta chains were all obtained from the same sample, sequenced in a study of blood T cell repertoires in COVID-19. This table comes from immunoSEQ multiplex PCR, and its TCRdb copy is limited to in-frame clones, with some not included. The top ten clones hold approximately 7.3% of a sample with nearly 350,000 clones, roughly 90% of them seen once. The sequencing input was peripheral blood. All receptors come from a woman in her seventies with COVID-19, enrolled during active disease.

V usage is TRBV19 and J usage is TRBJ2-7; possibly TRBD2 for D (7 bases). CDR3 length equals 14 residues. V was cut by 2 bases and J by 2 bases, with 10 bases left in between. The germline V gene has CDR1 LNHDA and CDR2 SQIVND (reference sequence). The CDR3 DNA reads as TGTGCCAGTAGTATATCCGGGGGGCCCTACGAGCAGTACTTC. This gives the protein CASSISGGPYEQYF.

The chain links TRBV19 to TRBJ1-2; TRBD1 agrees at 8 bases. V lost 4 bases and J lost 0; bases outside the gene matches: 10. CDR1 is LNHDA and CDR2 is SQIVND in the germline V gene (reference sequence). This CDR3 has 17 residues. This chain's CDR3 is CASSTPRDRKPNYGYTF. CDR3 DNA sequence: TGTGCCAGTAGTACCCCCCGGGACAGGAAACCTAACTATGGCTACACCTTC.

V usage is TRBV18 and J usage is TRBJ1-5; 7 bases align to TRBD1. The CDR3 length is 14 residues. V was clipped by 3 bases and J by 6 bases; unmatched bases: 5. CDR1 is KGHSH and CDR2 is LQKENI in the germline V gene. CDR3 nucleotide sequence: TGTGCCAGCTCACCGAAACAGGGGACTCAGCCCCAGCATTTT. The encoded protein is CASSPKQGTQPQHF. The full variable domain, with the rest looked up from reference TRBV18 and TRBJ1-5, is NAGVMQNPRHLVRRRGQEARLRCSPMKGHSHVYWYRQLPEEGLKFMVYLQKENIIDESGMPKERFSAEFPKEGPSILRIQQVVRGDSAAYFCASSPKQGTQPQHFGDGTRLSIL.

The CDR3 sequence is CASSFDGARVRAFF. The CDR3 DNA reads TGTGCCAGCAGTTTTGATGGTGCCAGGGTTAGGGCTTTCTTT. V usage is TRBV6-5 and J usage is TRBJ1-1; tentatively, D is TRBD1 (5 bases). With 4 bases removed from V and 11 bases from J, the gap between germline ends came to 20 bases. From germline, CDR1 is MNHEY and CDR2 SVGAGI. The CDR3 runs to 14 residues.

This clone turned up a few times. This chain uses TRBV5-6 with TRBJ1-3; no clear D gene. The V gene's germline CDR1 is SGHDT and CDR2 YYEEEE. V was trimmed by 0 bases and J by 2 bases, leaving 9 bases between them. The CDR3 length is 15 residues. CDR3 residues: CASSLVQLTGNTIYF. For the CDR3, the DNA is TGTGCCAGCAGCTTGGTACAGCTTACTGGAAACACCATATATTTT.

The rearrangement links TRBV29-1 to TRBJ1-2, with 8 positions matching TRBD1. The CDR3 contains 13 residues. The J segment lost 5 bases and the V segment lost 5 bases, leaving 7 bases of the junction unmatched. The germline V gene has CDR1 SQVTM and CDR2 ANQGSEA. The CDR3 coding sequence is TGCAGCGTTTCGGGACAGGTTCTTTATGGCTACACCTTC. It is translated as CSVSGQVLYGYTF.

The chain carries TRBV6-1 and TRBJ2-7; 8 positions match TRBD1. V gave up 4 bases and J gave up 5 bases; unmatched junction bases: 13. The germline gives CDR1 MNHNS, CDR2 SASEGT. The CDR3 contains 16 residues. The CDR3 DNA reads TGTGCCAGCAGTGGCCAGGGGGGAAAGACAGGGGACGAGCAGTACTTC. Translated: CASSGQGGKTGDEQYF.

The chain joins TRBV27 to TRBJ1-2; 7 bases map to TRBD1. V was pared by 1 base and J by 4 bases, with 9 bases of the junction left unmatched. Germline values: CDR1 MNHEY, CDR2 SMNVEV (reference sequence). The CDR3 extends over 16 amino acids. The CDR3 loop reads CASSLYPQGGSYGYTF. CDR3 DNA: TGTGCCAGCAGTTTATACCCCCAGGGGGGATCCTATGGCTACACCTTC.

CDR3 residues: CASSSLDRLKAFF. In DNA form, the CDR3 reads TGTGCCAGCAGTTCACTCGACAGGCTTAAAGCTTTCTTT. The chain couples TRBV27 to TRBJ1-1, with D perhaps TRBD1 (6 bases). Germline CDR1 MNHEY, CDR2 SMNVEV (reference sequence). Trimming cost V 4 bases and J 9 bases, with 15 bases left between them. This CDR3 is built from 13 residues.

This chain connects TRBV24-1 to TRBJ2-1, with TRBD1 matching over 9 bases. The CDR3 is made up of 14 amino acids. Germline trimming cut 7 bases from V and 7 bases from J; bases unmatched to any gene: 7. Looked up from germline, CDR1 is KGHDR and CDR2 is SFDVKD. The CDR3 loop is CATRHRTGENEQFF. In DNA form, the CDR3 reads TGTGCCACCAGACATAGGACAGGGGAGAATGAGCAGTTCTTC.

This clone occurred once. The chain couples TRBV30 to TRBJ1-1, with D uncertain. Deletions cut 0 bases from V and 11 bases from J, with 13 bases between. Per the germline V gene, CDR1 is GTSNPN and CDR2 is SVGIG (reference sequence). This CDR3 region has 12 residues. The CDR3 DNA follows: TGTGCCTGGAGTGTACAGTCCGATGGGGCTTTCTTT. Its translation: CAWSVQSDGAFF.

This clone was detected a few times. The chain carries TRBV20-1 and TRBJ1-4; 7 positions match TRBD1. V dropped 3 bases and J dropped 8; count of bases not matched to a gene: 12. Looked up from germline, CDR1 is DFQATT and CDR2 is SNEGSKA (reference sequence). This CDR3 comprises 15 residues. The CDR3 bases are TGCAGTGCTAGTGCCCTGGGCAGGGGGGACGAAAAACTGTTTTTT. This translates into CSASALGRGDEKLFF.

The chain employs TRBV2 and TRBJ1-5, with D maybe TRBD1 (5 bases). The CDR3 totals 15 residues. Germline-derived CDR1 and CDR2 are SNHLY and FYNNEI. V shed 5 bases and J shed 0 bases, with 11 bases lying between them. CDR3: CASSYDRDSNQPQHF. The CDR3 bases are TGTGCCAGCAGTTACGACAGAGATAGCAATCAGCCCCAGCATTTT.

This chain uses TRBV5-6 with TRBJ1-2; the D gene is possibly TRBD1 (6 bases). CDR1 and CDR2 (germline): SGHDT, YYEEEE. The CDR3 has 16 residues. The V end was cut by 0 bases, the J end by 5 bases, with 17 bases between. The CDR3 DNA follows: TGTGCCAGCAGCTTGGCCATAAGGGGGAAGGCATATGGCTACACCTTC. Protein sequence: CASSLAIRGKAYGYTF.

The V gene is TRBV5-1, the J gene TRBJ1-2; D might be TRBD1 (5 bases). Looked up from germline, CDR1 is SGHRS and CDR2 is YFSETQ. Between the trimmed V and J ends, which lost 5 bases and 7 bases, there was a span of 15 bases. This CDR3 comprises 13 residues. CDR3 in amino acids: CASSSTGSLGYTF. For the CDR3, the DNA is TGCGCCAGCAGTTCAACAGGTAGCCTTGGCTACACCTTC.

The genes are TRBV19 and TRBJ1-1, with TRBD1 as a possible D gene (5 bases). Trimming took off 7 bases at V and 0 bases at J, with 15 bases between the two ends. The CDR3 consists of 15 residues. The germline CDR1 and CDR2 sequences are LNHDA and SQIVND (reference sequence). The CDR3 DNA follows: TGTGCCAGTATCCCAGGCGGGACGTTGAACACTGAAGCTTTCTTT. Translation gives CASIPGGTLNTEAFF.

CDR3 sequence (DNA): TGCGCCAGCAGCTTGGAGCCCATTGGCACTGAAGCTTTCTTT. As protein: CASSLEPIGTEAFF. The chain joins TRBV5-1 to TRBJ1-1; D is unclear. V was trimmed by 0 bases and J by 4 bases, leaving 10 bases between them. The CDR3 has 14 amino acids. CDR1 SGHRS and CDR2 YFSETQ come from the germline V gene.

This chain connects TRBV30 to TRBJ2-7; 7 bases fit TRBD2. The CDR3 sequence is 11 residues long. Trimming at V came to 4 bases and at J to 4 bases, leaving 1 base not matched to a gene. Looked up from germline, CDR1 is GTSNPN and CDR2 is SVGIG (reference sequence). The CDR3 DNA reads TGTGCCTGGACTAGCGGATACGAGCAGTACTTC. As protein: CAWTSGYEQYF. The full variable domain, its missing parts supplied by reference TRBV30 and TRBJ2-7, is SQTIHQWPATLVQPVGSPLSLECTVEGTSNPNLYWYRQAAGRGLQLLFYSVGIGQISSEVPQNLSASRPQDRQFILSSKKLLLSDSGFYLCAWTSGYEQYFGPGTRLTVT.

The V gene is TRBV2, the J gene TRBJ2-5; 12 bases line up with TRBD1. CDR1 SNHLY and CDR2 FYNNEI come from the germline V gene. This CDR3 contains 13 residues. The V and J ends lost 11 bases and 7 bases, in that order; junction bases with no gene match: 8. CDR3 residues: CARGTGGSGTQYF. The CDR3 region has the DNA TGTGCCCGCGGGACAGGGGGCTCGGGGACCCAGTACTTC.

The V call is TRBV4-3, the J call TRBJ1-6, with 10 nucleotides matching TRBD1. The CDR3 extends over 17 amino acids. Trimming took 0 bases from V and 9 from J; bases not matched to a gene: 8. The V gene's germline CDR1 is LGHNA and CDR2 YSLEER. CDR3 residues: CASSQEGDRGLGSPLHF. CDR3 DNA: TGCGCCAGCAGCCAAGAGGGGGACAGGGGTTTGGGTTCACCCCTCCACTTT.

This chain connects TRBV30 to TRBJ1-5; D unresolved. The germline gives CDR1 GTSNPN, CDR2 SVGIG (reference sequence). The CDR3 has 13 amino acids. The V end lost 2 bases, the J end lost 1 base, and 6 bases lay between the germline ends. The CDR3 spells CAWSYGSNQPQHF. The CDR3 DNA reads TGTGCCTGGAGTTACGGGAGCAATCAGCCCCAGCATTTT.

The V call is TRBV19, the J call TRBJ2-2, with a possible D match to TRBD1 (6 bases). This CDR3 contains 14 residues. With 1 base removed from V and 7 bases from J, the gap between germline ends came to 10 bases. CDR1 and CDR2 (germline): LNHDA, SQIVND (reference sequence). The CDR3 nucleotides are TGTGCCAGTAGTATAGGGGGACACCTCGGGGAGCTGTTTTTT. It is translated as CASSIGGHLGELFF.

This clone was seen only a few times. The rearrangement links TRBV2 to TRBJ1-3, with a weak D call TRBD1 (6 bases). The CDR3 runs 14 residues. The V gene lost 5 bases and the J gene lost 4 bases, with 12 bases spanning the gap. Germline loops: CDR1 SNHLY, CDR2 FYNNEI. Here the CDR3 reads CASSRQVEGNTIYF. The DNA for the CDR3 is TGTGCCAGCAGTCGACAGGTGGAAGGAAACACCATATATTTT.

This clone was counted only a few times. The rearrangement links TRBV7-2 to TRBJ2-4; tentative D call: TRBD1 (6 bases). The germline gives CDR1 SGHTA, CDR2 FQGNSA. The V end was cut by 8 bases, the J end by 0 bases, with 17 bases between. The CDR3 is made up of 16 amino acids. CDR3 coding DNA: TGTGCCAGCGGCGTTATGACAGGTCTAGCCAAAAACATTCAGTACTTC. Encoded protein: CASGVMTGLAKNIQYF.

This clone turned up a few times. This chain uses TRBV28 with TRBJ1-2; no firm D call. Looked up from germline, CDR1 is MDHEN and CDR2 is SYDVKM. This CDR3 has 10 residues. V lost 6 bases and J lost 5, with 4 bases in between. The CDR3 bases are TGTGCCAGCAGGTCTTATGGCTACACCTTC. This encodes CASRSYGYTF.

This clone showed up just a few times. This rearrangement joins TRBV7-9 to TRBJ1-2; D ambiguous. Germline CDR1 and CDR2: SEHNR and FQNEAQ (reference sequence). Trimming removed 0 bases at V and 9 bases at J, with 11 bases between. This CDR3 is 13 amino acids long. The DNA of the CDR3 is TGTGCCAGCAGCTTAGCGGCAATTAACAGCTACACCTTC. Translation gives CASSLAAINSYTF.

J is TRBJ1-1 and V is TRBV5-4; maybe TRBD1 (5 bases). The CDR3 is 16 amino acids. Trimming pared 4 bases from V and 1 base from J, leaving 17 bases between. The germline V gene has CDR1 SGHNT and CDR2 YYREEE (reference sequence). The CDR3: CASSGYVDSRNTEAFF. CDR3 coding DNA: TGTGCCAGCAGCGGATATGTTGACAGTCGGAACACTGAAGCTTTCTTT.

CDR3 coding DNA: TGTGCCAGCAGCCGAGCCGGGACTAGCGGGGGAGCTCTCACCGGGGAGCTGTTTTTT. This encodes CASSRAGTSGGALTGELFF. The rearrangement uses TRBV7-6 and TRBJ2-2, with 14 bases identical to TRBD2. This CDR3 comprises 19 residues. V was pared by 5 bases and J by 4 bases, with 12 bases of the junction left unmatched. Germline loops: CDR1 SGHVS, CDR2 FNYEAQ.

The V and J genes are TRBV28 and TRBJ2-7; possibly TRBD1 for D (6 bases). Germline CDR1 MDHEN, CDR2 SYDVKM. This CDR3 comprises 13 residues. V was trimmed by 5 bases and J by 2 bases, leaving 10 bases between them. In DNA form, the CDR3 reads TGTGCCAGCAGTCCTTGGGACACCTACGAGCAGTACTTC. Protein: CASSPWDTYEQYF.

This sequence joins TRBV5-4 and TRBJ1-2, with 7 nucleotides matching TRBD1. The trim removed 0 bases at V and 7 bases at J, leaving 9 bases unmatched. Germline V gene sequence: CDR1 SGHNT, CDR2 YYREEE (reference sequence). The CDR3 spans 15 residues. The CDR3 nucleotides read TGTGCCAGCAGCTTGGATACAGGGGAGGAGGGTGGCTACACCTTC. Residues: CASSLDTGEEGGYTF.